These T cell receptor beta chains were read from a single sample in a study of identical twins. TCRdb reanalysed the 5' RACE reads using MiXCR and keeps one entry per CDR3 protein. Seen here are hundreds of thousands of distinct CDR3 sequences, about 20% observed once, and the top ten hold under 15%. These data also formed part of another study, on T cells expressing NK-cell markers.

The sequenced material came from PBMCs. These receptors all come from a woman aged 18-29 years in good health. The CDR3 runs from the conserved cysteine through the conserved F or W. A D gene is named only where the DNA matches it firmly. Size values are once, few and many counts, or a class for expanded clones, and some rows have none.

V gene	D gene	clone size	J gene	CDR3 DNA	CDR3 protein
TRBV12-3/TRBV12-4	TRBD2	many	TRBJ2-6	TGTGCCAGCACGGGGGGTATTGGGGCCAACGTCCTGACTTTC	CASTGGIGANVLTF
TRBV9	TRBD2	few	TRBJ2-1	TGTGCCAGCAGCCCCTCGGGAGGGGGAGTCTCCAATGAGCAGTTCTTC	CASSPSGGGVSNEQFF
TRBV12-3/TRBV12-4	.	.	TRBJ2-7	TGTGCCAGCACCCCCCCCGGGCGGGACGAGCAGTACTTC	CASTPPGRDEQYF
TRBV18	.	few	TRBJ2-3	TGTGCCAGCTCACCAAAGCACAAACCAGATACGCAGTATTTT	CASSPKHKPDTQYF
TRBV5-1	.	.	TRBJ2-5	TGCGCCAGCAGCTCTGGGTTTACGGAGACCCAGTACTTC	CASSSGFTETQYF
TRBV6-5	.	few	TRBJ2-4	TGTGCCAGCAGTTACACAGGGAAGAACATTCAGTACTTC	CASSYTGKNIQYF
TRBV12-3/TRBV12-4	.	.	TRBJ1-3	TGTGCCAGCAGTTTTATGACCATCTCTGGAAACACCATATATTTT	CASSFMTISGNTIYF
TRBV5-1	TRBD1	.	TRBJ2-7	TGCGCCAGCAGATGGGACAGGGGGCCATACGAGCAGTACTTC	CASRWDRGPYEQYF
TRBV29-1	.	.	TRBJ2-1	TGCAGCGTTGTCGGCGAGGGAACAGGGCCTACTGATGAGCAGTTCTTC	CSVVGEGTGPTDEQFF
TRBV6-4	TRBD2	.	TRBJ2-1	TGTGCCAGCAGTCTAGAACGGGGGGATGAGCAGTTCTTC	CASSLERGDEQFF
TRBV4-1	TRBD2	.	TRBJ2-1	TGCGCCAGCAGAGCCTTAGCGGGGATGAGCTCCTACAATGAGCAGTTCTTC	CASRALAGMSSYNEQFF
TRBV5-1	.	few	TRBJ2-7	TGCGCCAGCAGCACCGGCGACCAGGGCCACGAGCAGTACTTC	CASSTGDQGHEQYF
TRBV9	TRBD2	.	TRBJ2-1	TGTGCCAGCAGCGCTGGACTAGCGCATTACAATGAGCAGTTCTTC	CASSAGLAHYNEQFF
TRBV18	.	few	TRBJ2-7	TGTGCCAGCTCACCTACACCCCAGCCGTCGGGTGAGCAGTACTTC	CASSPTPQPSGEQYF
TRBV12-3/TRBV12-4	.	.	TRBJ2-3	TGTGCCAGCGAGGATGAGGCGTACACAGATACGCAGTATTTT	CASEDEAYTDTQYF
TRBV19	.	few	TRBJ2-2	TGTGCCAGTAGTACCAAACAAGACACCGGGGAGCTGTTTTTT	CASSTKQDTGELFF
TRBV9	.	.	TRBJ2-2	TGTGCCAGCAGCGTAGGCTCAGGAATCGGCACCGGGGAGCTGTTTTTT	CASSVGSGIGTGELFF
TRBV20-1	.	few	TRBJ1-2	TGCAGTGCTAGAGATCTGCTTTTCAATGGCTACACCTTC	CSARDLLFNGYTF
TRBV29-1	.	few	TRBJ2-1	TGCAGCGGGGGGCCAGGGACTCCCTCCTACAATGAGCAGTTCTTC	CSGGPGTPSYNEQFF
TRBV5-1	.	many	TRBJ2-1	TGCGCCAGCAGTAGCCGGGACAATGAGCAGTTCTTC	CASSSRDNEQFF
TRBV15	TRBD2	.	TRBJ2-5	TGTGCCACCAGCAACCTAAAAGCGGGGTGGGAGACCCAGTACTTC	CATSNLKAGWETQYF
TRBV6-1	TRBD2	many	TRBJ2-7	TGTGCCAGCAGTATCAGCGGGAGGGCCTACGAGCAGTACTTC	CASSISGRAYEQYF
TRBV2	TRBD2	.	TRBJ2-7	TGTGCCAGTCGTAGCGGGGGCAACTCCTACGAGCAGTACTTC	CASRSGGNSYEQYF
TRBV12-3/TRBV12-4	.	few	TRBJ1-2	TGTGCCACCTCCTTAGGTAACTATGGCTACACCTTC	CATSLGNYGYTF
TRBV6-6	.	.	TRBJ2-5	TGTGCCAGCAGTTACCATAGCGAAGAGACCCAGTACTTC	CASSYHSEETQYF
TRBV20-1	.	.	TRBJ2-5	TGCAGTGCTAGTAGGGACCCTACGGAGACCCAGTACTTC	CSASRDPTETQYF
TRBV7-2	.	many	TRBJ2-5	TGTGCCAGCAGCTTAGGCGCAGCCCTACAAGAGACCCAGTACTTC	CASSLGAALQETQYF
TRBV20-1	.	few	TRBJ2-3	TGCAGTGCTAGACTCGCCCACCCGGGGGACGGTAGCACAGATACGCAGTATTTT	CSARLAHPGDGSTDTQYF
TRBV6-1	TRBD1	few	TRBJ1-1	TGTGCCAGCAGTCTCCGGGACAGGGGGGGGAACACTGAAGCTTTCTTT	CASSLRDRGGNTEAFF
TRBV20-1	TRBD2	many	TRBJ2-5	TGCAGTGCTAGGCCAATACTAGCGGGAGGGAAAGAGACCCAGTACTTC	CSARPILAGGKETQYF
TRBV20-1	.	few	TRBJ2-1	TGCAGTGCCACCCTAGCGACAGGTAGCAATGAGCAGTTCTTC	CSATLATGSNEQFF
TRBV12-3/TRBV12-4	TRBD1	few	TRBJ2-7	TGTGCCAGCAGGCCCGGGACAGGGGGTATCTACGAGCAGTACTTC	CASRPGTGGIYEQYF
TRBV29-1	TRBD2	.	TRBJ2-1	TGCAGCGTTGAAGAACAGGGACTAGCAGGGGTTAATGAGCAGTTCTTC	CSVEEQGLAGVNEQFF
TRBV5-6	TRBD1	few	TRBJ2-1	TGTGCCAGCAGTTCCCCCAGGGGGGAGCAGTTCTTC	CASSSPRGEQFF
TRBV7-2	TRBD2	.	TRBJ2-1	TGTGCCAGCGCCACTCGGGGACTAGCGGGAGGTTACCGTGAGCAGTTCTTC	CASATRGLAGGYREQFF
TRBV6-2/TRBV6-3	.	few	TRBJ2-5	TGTGCCAGCAGTTCCAGGACGGAGACCCAGTACTTC	CASSSRTETQYF
TRBV14	TRBD1	.	TRBJ2-1	TGTGCCAGCAGCCTTGGGACAGGGCTTCAGGATGAGCAGTTCTTC	CASSLGTGLQDEQFF
TRBV6-5	.	few	TRBJ1-1	TGTGCCAGCAGTTACTGGGGGGCGGCTAACACTGAAGCTTTCTTT	CASSYWGAANTEAFF
TRBV7-9	TRBD2	.	TRBJ2-3	TGTGCCAGCACCCACACTAGCGGGGGGGCAGATACGCAGTATTTT	CASTHTSGGADTQYF
TRBV6-5	.	.	TRBJ2-7	TGTGCCAGCAGTTACTGGCCAGGCAATCGTCCCGTAACCTACGAGCAGTACTTC	CASSYWPGNRPVTYEQYF
TRBV20-1	TRBD1	few	TRBJ2-7	TGCAGTGCCGCCGGGACAGGGGTGTCCTACGAGCAGTACTTC	CSAAGTGVSYEQYF
TRBV24-1	.	few	TRBJ2-2	TGTGCCACCAGCGATTCCGGGGAGCTGTTTTTT	CATSDSGELFF
TRBV12-3/TRBV12-4	.	many	TRBJ1-3	TGTGCCAGCCAGGAACAGGGTATAGCGGGAAACACCATATATTTT	CASQEQGIAGNTIYF
TRBV30	.	few	TRBJ2-7	TGTGCCTGGGGGGAAAGGGGCGAGCAGTACTTC	CAWGERGEQYF
TRBV29-1	.	many	TRBJ2-1	TGCAGCGTTGTGCCTACCCAAAATGAGCAGTTCTTC	CSVVPTQNEQFF
TRBV4-1	.	.	TRBJ2-3	TGCGCCAGCAGCCAAGAACGAGGGTCAGATACGCAGTATTTT	CASSQERGSDTQYF
TRBV6-2/TRBV6-3	.	few	TRBJ2-7	TGTGCCAGCAGTCCTTTTTTTGACGAGCAGTACTTC	CASSPFFDEQYF
TRBV5-1	.	few	TRBJ2-5	TGCGCCAGCAGCTTGGTTATCGGCAAAGAGACCCAGTACTTC	CASSLVIGKETQYF
TRBV6-1	.	few	TRBJ1-1	TGTGCCAGCAGTGAACCCTCGGCAGCTTTCTTT	CASSEPSAAFF
TRBV11-2	TRBD1	.	TRBJ2-7	TGTGCCAGCAGTCAGGCGGGGAACCCGGGACAGGGGGCTTACGAGCAGTACTTC	CASSQAGNPGQGAYEQYF
TRBV20-1	.	few	TRBJ1-5	TGCAGTGCTAGTTCAGGCTATAGCAATCAGCCCCAGCATTTT	CSASSGYSNQPQHF
TRBV12-3/TRBV12-4	.	.	TRBJ1-2	TGTGCCAGCACTATCGGGAGGAAGATTCCGTTCTATGGCTACACCTTC	CASTIGRKIPFYGYTF
TRBV2	.	few	TRBJ1-2	TGTGCCAGCAGTACGACAGACCCCTATGGCTACACCTTC	CASSTTDPYGYTF
TRBV6-5	TRBD1	many	TRBJ1-1	TGTGCCAGCAGTTACCCCATACAGGGGGCAAACACTGAAGCTTTCTTT	CASSYPIQGANTEAFF
TRBV7-9	TRBD1	few	TRBJ1-1	TGTGCCAGCAGCCCGCTGACAGGGGAGAACACTGAAGCTTTCTTT	CASSPLTGENTEAFF
TRBV6-5	.	.	TRBJ1-5	TGTGCCAGCAGTTACTCACAGAGAAATCAGCCCCAGCATTTT	CASSYSQRNQPQHF
TRBV5-5	.	.	TRBJ1-1	TGTGCCAGCAGCTTGGCTAATCCTGAAGCTTTCTTT	CASSLANPEAFF